A selection of T cell receptor beta chains follows, all from one sample in a study of T cell changes during pregnancy in multiple sclerosis. Profiling relied on immunoSEQ multiplex PCR, and the TCRdb table lists in-frame clones only, not all of them. This table has 75,000 to 95,000 clones, approximately 93% appearing once. The starting material was peripheral blood, obtained in the second trimester of pregnancy. The source of these receptors is a female donor with multiple sclerosis, enrolled in a pregnancy study. Each CDR3 is given with its conserved first and last residue. Each record gives: J gene, CDR3 length, V gene, D gene, clone size, CDR3 DNA, CDR3 protein. D genes are given only for firm matches. Only part of the rows carry a size: once, few, many, or a class if the clone is expanded.

TRBJ2-1 16 TRBV25-1 TRBD1 NA TGTGCCAGCAGTGAATTCACAGGGGGCGCCGACAATGAGCAGTTCTTC CASSEFTGGADNEQFF
TRBJ2-7 14 TRBV2 NA NA TGTGCCAGCAGGGATCCAGGAAACTCCTACGAGCAGTACTTC CASRDPGNSYEQYF
TRBJ1-5 15 TRBV9 TRBD1 NA TGTGCCAGCAGCACGGGACAGGCGAGCAATCAGCCCCAGCATTTT CASSTGQASNQPQHF
TRBJ2-7 14 TRBV28 NA NA TGTGCCAGTCGTTGGGGGAGGACCCCCTACGAGCAGTACTTC CASRWGRTPYEQYF
TRBJ1-5 15 TRBV7-2 TRBD1 NA TGTGCCAGCAGCTTAGTCCTACAGGGGAATCGGCCCCAGCATTTT CASSLVLQGNRPQHF
TRBJ1-2 17 TRBV18 NA NA TGTGCCAGCTCCCCAACCGCGAGGGGGGGCTCTAACTATGGCTACACCTTC CASSPTARGGSNYGYTF
TRBJ2-7 17 TRBV5-1 TRBD2 NA TGCGCCAGCAGCCCCACTCAGGGTAGCGGGAGTATTTACGAGCAGTACTTC CASSPTQGSGSIYEQYF
TRBJ1-4 16 TRBV6-5 NA NA TGTGCCAGCAGTTACGATGGAGGACAGCTTAATGAAAAACTGTTTTTT CASSYDGGQLNEKLFF
TRBJ1-5 15 TRBV7-8 TRBD1 NA TGTGCCAGCACAAGAACAGGGGGCGTCAATCAGCCCCAGCATTTT CASTRTGGVNQPQHF
TRBJ2-5 14 TRBV4-2 NA NA TGTGCCAGCAGCCAAGGTCTGGCACAAGAGACCCAGTACTTC CASSQGLAQETQYF
TRBJ1-5 13 TRBV2 NA NA TGTGCCAGCAGTGGGACAGAGGGTCAGCCCCAGCATTTT CASSGTEGQPQHF
TRBJ2-7 15 TRBV2 TRBD1 NA TGTGCCAGCAGTGAATACGACAGGGAAGACTACGAGCAGTACTTC CASSEYDREDYEQYF
TRBJ2-5 15 TRBV11-1 TRBD1 NA TGTGCCAGCAGCTTAGGCGTTGAGGGGGCGGAGACCCAGTACTTC CASSLGVEGAETQYF
TRBJ1-2 14 TRBV5-1 NA NA TGCGCCAGCAGCTCGACAGGCGGAACTATCGGCTACACCTTC CASSSTGGTIGYTF
TRBJ1-6 15 TRBV19 NA NA TGTGCCAGTAGTATAAGCGGGGGGGGATTTTCACCCCTCCACTTT CASSISGGGFSPLHF
TRBJ1-4 17 TRBV4-2 NA NA TGTGCCAGCAGCCAATTGGTGGGGAGGGTCCCTAATGAAAAACTGTTTTTT CASSQLVGRVPNEKLFF
TRBJ2-7 12 TRBV7-8 TRBD1 NA TGTGCCAGCAGCAGGACAGGGGAAGAGCAGTACTTC CASSRTGEEQYF
TRBJ1-5 16 TRBV23-1 NA NA TGCGCCAGCAGTCAATCTTCGTCAGGGTTGGATCAGCCCCAGCATTTT CASSQSSSGLDQPQHF
TRBJ1-1 13 TRBV2 NA NA TGTGCCAGCGGGGTCTCAGGAGGCACTGAAGCTTTCTTT CASGVSGGTEAFF
TRBJ1-2 15 TRBV6-1 NA NA TGTGCCAGCAGTGAAGCTGGACACGGATACTATGGCTACACCTTC CASSEAGHGYYGYTF
TRBJ2-5 13 TRBV13 TRBD1 once TGTGCCAGCAGCCCCACAGGGGAAGAGACCCAGTACTTC CASSPTGEETQYF
TRBJ1-2 13 TRBV7-2 NA NA TGTGCCAGCAGCTACGGGGGACTGCTGGGCTACACCTTC CASSYGGLLGYTF
TRBJ1-4 14 TRBV2 TRBD1 NA TGTGCCAGCTTGTACAGGGGGAATCGTGAAAAACTGTTTTTT CASLYRGNREKLFF
TRBJ2-6 17 TRBV12-2 NA NA TGTGCAAGTCGCTGTGCCCCCACACAAAGTCGGGCCAACGTCCTGACTTTC CASRCAPTQSRANVLTF
TRBJ1-1 15 TRBV7-3 TRBD1 NA TGTGCCAGCAGCCTCCGGGACAGGGGGCGGAGTATGGCTTTCTTT CASSLRDRGRSMAFF
TRBJ2-7 15 TRBV29-1 NA NA TGCAGCGTCGCTCTACAGGGTGGGGCGTGGGGCGAGCAGTACTTC CSVALQGGAWGEQYF
TRBJ2-7 16 TRBV13 TRBD1 NA TGTGCCAGCAGCTTAGGGAACAGGGGCCCGACCTACGAGCAGTACTTC CASSLGNRGPTYEQYF
TRBJ2-5 12 TRBV5-1 TRBD1 NA TGCGCCAGCAGCAACAGGGGAGAGACCCAGTACTTC CASSNRGETQYF
TRBJ1-6 13 TRBV7-8 NA NA TGTGCCAGCAGCTTGGCAGGGAATTCACCCCTCCACTTT CASSLAGNSPLHF
TRBJ2-7 14 TRBV6-5 TRBD1 NA TGTGCCAGCACCTCCGGGACAGGGTTGAACGAGCAGTACTTC CASTSGTGLNEQYF
TRBJ2-2 14 TRBV5-1 NA once TGCGCCAGCAGTTCCGAACTTGGCACCGGGGAGCTGTTTTTT CASSSELGTGELFF
TRBJ1-3 14 TRBV29-1 NA NA TGCAGCGCCGCCGACAGAACCTCTGGAAACACCATATATTTT CSAADRTSGNTIYF
TRBJ2-5 15 TRBV6-5 TRBD2 NA TGTGCCAGCAGCTCCCCACCTAGCGGTCAAGAGACCCAGTACTTC CASSSPPSGQETQYF
TRBJ2-1 14 TRBV6-4 NA NA TGTGCCAGCAGTGAACGGGGCTCCTACAATGAGCAGTTCTTC CASSERGSYNEQFF
TRBJ2-3 17 TRBV4-1 TRBD2 NA TGCGCCAGCAGCGCTTACTTTAGCGGGGGAACCACAGATACGCAGTATTTT CASSAYFSGGTTDTQYF
TRBJ1-2 17 TRBV11-2 TRBD1 NA TGTGCCAGCAGCTCGCCTACAGGGGTGGGGGAGTGGTATGGCTACACCTTC CASSSPTGVGEWYGYTF
TRBJ2-7 13 TRBV19 TRBD1 NA TGTGCCAGTACGGGACAGAACTCCTACGAGCAGTACTTC CASTGQNSYEQYF
TRBJ2-2 15 TRBV5-1 TRBD1 NA TGCGCCAGCAGCCCGGGACAGCTGAACACCGGGGAGCTGTTTTTT CASSPGQLNTGELFF
TRBJ1-6 14 TRBV10-3 TRBD1 NA TGTGCCATCAGTATTCGCAGGGGGAATTCACCCCTCCACTTT CAISIRRGNSPLHF
TRBJ1-2 15 TRBV10-3 TRBD1 few TGTGCCATCAGTGCAGGGGGTGGACGGGACTATGGCTACACCTTC CAISAGGGRDYGYTF
TRBJ2-7 15 TRBV5-6 TRBD1 NA TGTGCCAGCAGCCTGTCCGGGACAGGGGGCTACGAGCAGTACTTC CASSLSGTGGYEQYF
TRBJ1-1 13 TRBV10-3 TRBD1 NA TGTGCCATCAGAACCACAGGGGGGGACGAAGCTTTCTTT CAIRTTGGDEAFF
TRBJ1-2 14 TRBV7-9 TRBD1 NA TGTGCCAGCAGCCAAACAGGGGGCGGTTATGGCTACACCTTC CASSQTGGGYGYTF
TRBJ1-2 15 TRBV6-4 TRBD1 NA TGTGCCAGCAGCCCGGGACAGGGGCCGGGGTATGGCTACACCTTC CASSPGQGPGYGYTF
TRBJ1-5 14 TRBV5-8 NA NA TGTGCCAGCAGCTTTGGAGGGGGGGATCAGCCCCAGCATTTT CASSFGGGDQPQHF
TRBJ1-1 15 TRBV9 NA NA TGTGCCAGCAGCGTAGGTTTCGGGAGGGACACTGAAGCTTTCTTT CASSVGFGRDTEAFF
TRBJ1-5 17 TRBV5-5 NA NA TGTGCCAGCAGCTCATACCCTCCAGGAGGCAGCAATCAGCCCCAGCATTTT CASSSYPPGGSNQPQHF
TRBJ2-1 12 TRBV7-6 NA NA TGTGCCAGCAGCTTAGCGGGGGCTGAGCAGTTCTTC CASSLAGAEQFF
TRBJ2-1 14 TRBV6-5 NA NA TGTGCCAGCAGCCCGGGCGCGGGGGCGAATGAGCAGTTCTTC CASSPGAGANEQFF
TRBJ1-4 14 TRBV6-5 NA NA TGTGCCAGCAGTCCTCAGGGGACTAATGAAAAACTGTTTTTT CASSPQGTNEKLFF
TRBJ2-7 16 TRBV6-1 NA NA TGTGCCAGCAGTGAAGCCACAGGGTTGGGTCTCTACGAGCAGTACTTC CASSEATGLGLYEQYF
TRBJ2-1 15 TRBV6-5 TRBD2 NA TGTGCCAGCACGCCCAGACTAGCGGGTTACAATGAGCAGTTCTTC CASTPRLAGYNEQFF
TRBJ2-5 18 TRBV5-6 TRBD1 NA TGTGCCAGCAGCGGATCCGGGACAGGGGGACTATTTCAAGAGACCCAGTACTTC CASSGSGTGGLFQETQYF